This note documents a single T cell receptor (beta chain) sequence. Every bit of the isolated RNA underwent reverse transcription, so sequencing read expressed TCRB transcripts. Measured with immunoSEQ multiplex PCR; TCRdb has only the in-frame clones, and not every one. This table has under 400,000 clones, 14% appearing once. CDR3 length: 16 amino acids. The V end was cut by 1 base, the J end by 2 bases, with 15 bases between. Germline-derived CDR1 and CDR2 are SGHAT and FQNNGV. This record comes from a study of beta chain features in type 1 diabetes. A single heparinised draw of roughly 110 mL on average was taken per donor.

The chain carries TRBV11-2 and TRBJ2-7; D is possibly TRBD1 (6 bases). Material: central memory CD4+ T cells from blood. This receptor was taken from a man aged 30 to 39 in good health. The CDR3 DNA reads TGTGCCAGCAGCTTAGGGGGGCCTGTGCGGGCCTACGAGCAGTACTTC. Residues: CASSLGGPVRAYEQYF. Combining the CDR3 with reference TRBV11-2 and TRBJ2-7 gives the whole variable domain EAGVAQSPRYKIIEKRQSVAFWCNPISGHATLYWYQQILGQGPKLLIQFQNNGVVDDSQLPKDRFSAERLKGVDSTLKIQPAKLEDSAVYLCASSLGGPVRAYEQYFGPGTRLTVT.